Described below is a single T cell receptor (beta chain) sequence and its context. Trimming shortened V by 5 bases and J by 8 bases, and 10 bases separated the two germline ends. The CDR3 runs 12 residues. The table came from immunoSEQ multiplex PCR; TCRdb's copy has only in-frame clones and leaves some out. The table includes some 300,000 clones, roughly 91% detected once. These data come from a study of blood T cell repertoires in COVID-19. V is TRBV12-3 or TRBV12-4 and J is TRBJ2-1; D might be TRBD1 (6 bases). This sequence originates from a woman aged 50 to 60 who had been exposed to COVID-19. Sequencing input: PBMCs or T cells enriched from blood (not recorded which). DNA for the CDR3: TGTGCCAGCAGTCACAGGGTGCATGAGCAGTTCTTC. This codes for CASSHRVHEQFF.